These 6 T cell receptor beta chains came from one sample sequenced in a study of T cell responses to AZD1222 COVID-19 vaccine. Sequencing was performed with immunoSEQ multiplex PCR; in TCRdb, only in-frame clones are kept and a portion is missing. In the table there are 150,000 to 200,000 clones, about 92% of which are singletons. The sequencing used peripheral blood, collected on day 0 of MenACWY control vaccination. Source of these receptors: an adult in good health.

This chain links TRBV7-8 with TRBJ2-2; 7 bases agree with TRBD2. V was pared by 5 bases and J by 7 bases, with 13 bases of the junction left unmatched. The length of the CDR3 is 16 residues. CDR1 SGHVS and CDR2 FQNEAQ come from the germline V gene. CDR3 bases: TGTGCCAGCAGCCCCGGAGCGGGGCCCGTTGTCGGGGAGCTGTTTTTT. The encoded protein is CASSPGAGPVVGELFF.

This sequence joins TRBV5-1 and TRBJ2-7; 10 bases align to TRBD1. Germline V gene sequence: CDR1 SGHRS, CDR2 YFSETQ. The CDR3 is made up of 14 amino acids. Trimming at V came to 4 bases and at J to 5 bases, leaving 6 bases not matched to a gene. The CDR3: CASSRAGTGDEQYF. The CDR3, as DNA: TGCGCCAGCAGCCGTGCCGGGACAGGGGACGAGCAGTACTTC.

The rearrangement joins TRBV7-9 to TRBJ1-1; TRBD1 is a possible D gene (5 bases). The CDR3 runs to 12 residues. Trimming cost V 3 bases and J 4 bases, with 6 bases left between them. Germline CDR1 and CDR2: SEHNR and FQNEAQ (reference sequence). In DNA form, the CDR3 reads TGTGCCAGCAGCTTTACAGGCACTGAAGCTTTCTTT. Its protein product is CASSFTGTEAFF.

J is TRBJ2-5 and V is TRBV7-2, with 7 bases that match TRBD1. This CDR3 is 14 amino acids long. CDR1 and CDR2 from the germline V gene are SGHTA and FQGNSA. V dropped 5 bases and J dropped 2; count of bases not matched to a gene: 5. CDR3 bases: TGTGCCAGCAGCCCGGACAGGTTTCAAGAGACCCAGTACTTC. Residues: CASSPDRFQETQYF.

The chain carries TRBV10-1 and TRBJ1-2; D gene ambiguous. The V end was cut by 3 bases, the J end by 4 bases, with 9 bases between. The germline V gene encodes CDR1 WNHNN and CDR2 SYGVQD (reference sequence). The CDR3 runs 13 residues. The CDR3 protein is CASSDKIGYGYTF. DNA for the CDR3: TGCGCCAGCAGTGATAAAATCGGCTATGGCTACACCTTC.

The genes are TRBV6-5 and TRBJ1-2; no clear D gene. Germline-derived CDR1 and CDR2 are MNHEY and SVGAGI. The CDR3 extends over 13 amino acids. Trimming cost V 2 bases and J 4 bases, with 8 bases left between them. CDR3 region: CASSYKGFYGYTF. In nucleotides, the CDR3 is TGTGCCAGCAGTTACAAGGGATTCTATGGCTACACCTTC.